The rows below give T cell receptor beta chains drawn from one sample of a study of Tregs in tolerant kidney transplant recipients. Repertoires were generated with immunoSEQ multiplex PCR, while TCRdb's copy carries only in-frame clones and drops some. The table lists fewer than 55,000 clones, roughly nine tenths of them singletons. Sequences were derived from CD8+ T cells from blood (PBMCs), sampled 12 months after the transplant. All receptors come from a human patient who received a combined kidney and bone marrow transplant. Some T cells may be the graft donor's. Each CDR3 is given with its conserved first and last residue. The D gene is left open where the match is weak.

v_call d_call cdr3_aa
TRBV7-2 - CASSFAGLNTEAFF
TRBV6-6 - CASSYPAGENYGYTF
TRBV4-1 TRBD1 CASSQRTGQPQHF
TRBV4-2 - CASSQEAPYEQYF
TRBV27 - CASSPLTLLNTEAFF
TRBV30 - CAWTEWETYNEQFF
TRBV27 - CASSLGGNYNEQFF
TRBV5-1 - CASSSGTEFFNEQFF
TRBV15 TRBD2 CATSRDPPLTSGRITNTGELFF
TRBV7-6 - CASSLEGAGHTGELFF
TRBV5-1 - CASSLVQGVTYEQYF
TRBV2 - CASYDLFPGLSTDTQYF
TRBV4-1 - CASSRAPGASAGELFF
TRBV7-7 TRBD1 CASSRDSSYNEQFF
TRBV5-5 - CASSFSGWVYTF
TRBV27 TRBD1 CASSSRTGDIYGYTF
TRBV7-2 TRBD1 CASSLVAKGAYEQYF
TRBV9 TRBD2 CASSPGFAGESYNEQFF
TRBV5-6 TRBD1 CASSSGTGLWEQYF
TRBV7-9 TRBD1 CASSQAGTGDLTPEAFF
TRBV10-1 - CASSESTGQIYGYTF
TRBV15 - CATSNTLAQYEQYF
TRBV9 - CASSTGLRYTF
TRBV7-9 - CASSFRQTLTEAFF
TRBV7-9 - CASSLALQIPGELFF
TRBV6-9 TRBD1 CASSYSMTGEYYGYTF
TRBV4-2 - CASSQVGGGQPQHF
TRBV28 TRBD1 CASSLHDRWTGVWNTEAFF
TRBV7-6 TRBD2 CASSWTSGSDEQYF
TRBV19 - CATSQGHEQYF
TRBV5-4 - CASRGLRGGVDYGYTF
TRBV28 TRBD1 CASSPSPDRGRAKNIQYF
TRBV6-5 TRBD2 CASSYMSGGPPGELFF
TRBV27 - CASRLTGGEQYF
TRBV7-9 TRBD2 CASSLGGGSLLYF
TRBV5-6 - CASSFWRSLAEAFF
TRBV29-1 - CSVEAPDRAYGYTF
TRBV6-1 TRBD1 CASSDQGAPYTGELFF
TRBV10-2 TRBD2 CASSLLAGGYNEQFF
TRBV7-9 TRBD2 CASSFRLAGVEETQYF
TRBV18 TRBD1 CASSPPLSGGYEQYF
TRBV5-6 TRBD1 CASSVKTAGGYGYTF
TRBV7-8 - CASSTTGWGNQPQHF
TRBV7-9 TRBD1 CASSSNRLTGGGYEQYF
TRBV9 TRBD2 CASSVSGNSGEQFF
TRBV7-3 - CASSPNLVSGELFF
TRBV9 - CASSVAGAEAFF
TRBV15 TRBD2 CATSRGSGGAGDTQYF
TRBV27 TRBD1 CASSDRGLQPQHF
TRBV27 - CASGKTDSNSGANVLTF
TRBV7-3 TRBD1 CASSPTGDGYEQYF
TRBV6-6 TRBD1 CAIRRDSSYEQYF